A selection of T cell receptor beta chains follows, all from one sample in a study of cytomegalovirus exposure and HLA in healthy donors. Some clones are missing from TCRdb's copy, which holds only in-frame ones; the method was immunoSEQ multiplex PCR. The repertoire holds 40,000 to 45,000 clones, with approximately 80% as singletons. Specimen: PBMCs. Receptor source: a man between 25 and 39 years old in good health and CMV-seronegative. Both conserved end residues are part of each CDR3. Only some rows state a clone size, as once, few, many or a class for expanded clones.

size	V	CDR3
few	TRBV9	CASSVEHGTAGANVLTF
NA	TRBV2	CASSGLVMTWDEQFF
NA	TRBV19	CASRSRQGQSPLHF
NA	TRBV11-3	CASSYRDGADTQYF
NA	TRBV5-6	CASSFMSREAFF
NA	TRBV7-2	CASSPHRGGELFF
NA	TRBV5-6	CASSLRGSHYGQYF
NA	TRBV5-1	CASSLPTGTAGETQYF
NA	TRBV5-6	CASSEGQASRDQYF
few	TRBV7-2	CASSFQGGQETQYF
NA	TRBV15	CATSTQDRPNEKLFF
NA	TRBV29-1	CSVEQVWASGEQYF
NA	TRBV5-1	CASSGGQGLVYGYTF
few	TRBV4-1	CASRIIPGVAGADTQYF
NA	TRBV28	CATNSRTGSYEQYF
NA	TRBV19	CASSDGGSNADTQYF
NA	TRBV7-3	CASSSQGAYTEAFF
NA	TRBV4-2	CASSRSFDREATYEQYF
NA	TRBV27	CASSLDRAPNTEAFF
NA	TRBV4-2	CASSQVSGTSGSYEQYF
NA	TRBV13	CASTRVNTDTQYF
NA	TRBV5-4	CASSWGGGDTEAFF
NA	TRBV4-1	CASSLLRGDQQFF
NA	TRBV7-2	CASSLDTYYGYTF
few	TRBV19	CASSKVTGQGWTEAFF
NA	TRBV28	CASSLYPTGQLAGGNSGANVLTF
NA	TRBV29-1	CSVEGQWNNYGYTF
NA	TRBV5-1	CASNQGDSSYEQYF
NA	TRBV27	CASSFSGALHEQYF
few	TRBV11-2	CASSFTSGTMTQYF
NA	TRBV11-2	CASSLDPGSMEGYTF
NA	TRBV6-1	CASSVSDRTREQYF
once	TRBV9	CASSSSKRESPSEQFF